This T cell receptor (beta chain) derives from a study of PD-L1 blockade in urothelial cancer. Study overall: About 85% of the roughly 29 patients comprised males who had bladder-origin urothelial cancer. Median T cell yield per blood sample was about 150,000 cells.

Each patient gave between 1 and 8 samples, pretreatment and on-treatment. CDR3 length equals 15 residues. Trimming removed 2 bases at V and 6 bases at J, with 14 bases between. Germline loops: CDR1 MDHEN, CDR2 SYDVKM. Study-wide results and caveats: Blood TCR clonality below the median before treatment was a predictor of better survival.

Repertoires were generated with immunoSEQ multiplex PCR, while TCRdb's copy carries only in-frame clones and drops some. Here the sample spans approximately 39,000 clones, around 89% being singletons. In regard to this clone: The antigen is undetermined.

The chain joins TRBV28 to TRBJ1-5; D possibly corresponds to TRBD1 (5 bases). The TCR was taken from a man between 60 and 70 years old with urothelial cancer. The sample here was PBMCs, taken around atezolizumab (anti-PD-L1) treatment. CDR3 in DNA: TGTGCCAGCAGTTTAGGCAGGGCCGGGAGTCAGCCCCAGCATTTT. Amino acids: CASSLGRAGSQPQHF.